The clone carrying this TCR beta chain was found a few times. Its antigen is as yet unknown. Unique molecular identifiers tagged individual cDNA molecules. TCRdb re-called the 5' RACE reads through MiXCR, storing one row per CDR3 protein. The table shows roughly 40,000 distinct CDR3 sequences, with over 4% occurring only once. This sample is part of a study of early T cells in non-severe SARS-CoV-2 infection. Study overall: The study sequenced bulk RNA from unsorted whole blood, with chains unpaired.

The study, taken as a whole, reports: Clonotype matching in VDJdb favored anti-spike CD8 responses and did not capture private and CD4 specificities.

This CDR3 has 13 amino acids. Specimen: whole blood. The rearrangement uses TRBV3-2 and TRBJ1-4. TRBV3-2 is designated a pseudogene. The TCR was taken from an adult who was a healthcare worker with PCR-confirmed SARS-CoV-2 infection or an uninfected control (not recorded which). The CDR3 bases are TGTGCCAGCAGCCATGAAGGACGTGAAAAACTGTTTTTT. It specifies CASSHEGREKLFF.